This entry lists 25 T cell receptor beta chains sequenced from one sample in a study of blood T cell repertoires in COVID-19. Repertoires were generated with immunoSEQ multiplex PCR, while TCRdb's copy carries only in-frame clones and drops some. The table has 230,000 or so clones, about 79% seen once; the top ten hold about 2%. Sequencing was done on a sample of peripheral blood. Receptors were obtained from a man aged 40-55 years who had recovered from COVID-19.

The chain uses TRBV4-3 and TRBJ2-3; possibly TRBD2 for D (5 bases). Trimming took 1 base from V and 8 from J, leaving 10 bases between them. CDR3 length: 13 amino acids. From germline, CDR1 is LGHNA and CDR2 YSLEER. The CDR3 bases are TGCGCCAGCAGCCAAGCGCCCAGCGGTACGCAGTATTTT. Protein sequence: CASSQAPSGTQYF.

The chain links TRBV5-6 to TRBJ2-7; 14 bases map to TRBD2. CDR1 is SGHDT and CDR2 is YYEEEE in the germline V gene. With 3 bases clipped from V and 3 bases from J, the junction kept 11 bases outside the gene matches. The CDR3 is 18 amino acids. The CDR3 nucleotides are TGTGCCAGCAGCTGGTCGACTAGCGGGGGGGCCAGCGGCTACGAGCAGTACTTC. It yields the protein CASSWSTSGGASGYEQYF.

J is TRBJ2-1 and V is TRBV4-3; 8 bases agree with TRBD2. The CDR3 sequence is 15 residues long. Trimming cost V 6 bases and J 8 bases; bases outside gene matches: 12. The V gene's germline CDR1 is LGHNA and CDR2 YSLEER. The CDR3 reads CASRATGLAVDEQFF. The CDR3 coding sequence is TGCGCCAGCAGAGCTACTGGACTAGCTGTTGATGAGCAGTTCTTC.

Many counts were recorded for this clone. V usage is TRBV29-1 and J usage is TRBJ2-7; TRBD1 matches 11 bases. Germline CDR1 and CDR2: SQVTM and ANQGSEA. The trim removed 8 bases at V and 7 bases at J, leaving 10 bases unmatched. This CDR3 has 13 amino acids. The CDR3 region is CSTGQGEQSEQYF. The CDR3 coding sequence is TGCAGCACGGGACAGGGGGAGCAGTCGGAGCAGTACTTC.

CDR3 region: CASSATGRGYQETQYF. CDR3 sequence (DNA): TGTGCCAGCAGCGCAACGGGTCGAGGGTACCAAGAGACCCAGTACTTC. The chain has TRBV9 and TRBJ2-5; weak D call: TRBD2 (5 bases). V shed 3 bases and J shed 0 bases, with 15 bases lying between them. The CDR3 runs to 16 residues. Germline CDR1 and CDR2: SGDLS and YYNGEE.

The chain links TRBV5-4 to TRBJ2-3; 9 bases align to TRBD1. The trim removed 8 bases at V and 6 bases at J, leaving 10 bases unmatched. The length of the CDR3 is 14 residues. Germline values: CDR1 SGHNT, CDR2 YYREEE (reference sequence). In DNA form, the CDR3 reads TGTGCCAGTCTACTACAGGGGGCAGGGGATACGCAGTATTTT. Translating it yields CASLLQGAGDTQYF.

This chain joins TRBV19 and TRBJ1-4; a weak D match, TRBD1 (5 bases). V was cut by 3 bases and J by 7 bases, with 18 bases left in between. Germline CDR1 and CDR2: LNHDA and SQIVND (reference sequence). This CDR3 has 16 amino acids. The CDR3 reads CASSISVGRVGEKLFF. In DNA form, the CDR3 reads TGTGCCAGTAGTATTTCAGTGGGCAGGGTCGGTGAAAAACTGTTTTTT.

V gene TRBV5-1 combines with J gene TRBJ2-3; 10 positions match TRBD2. This CDR3 has 17 residues. V shed 0 bases and J 4 bases; nucleotides not matched to a gene: 8. Germline V gene sequence: CDR1 SGHRS, CDR2 YFSETQ. The CDR3 is CASSLGAGGPLADTQYF. CDR3 DNA sequence: TGCGCCAGCAGCTTGGGAGCGGGAGGGCCCTTAGCAGATACGCAGTATTTT.

The sample holds many counts of this clone. Other nucleotide sequences in the sample specify the same CDR3. This sequence joins TRBV9 and TRBJ2-2; 8 bases are shared with TRBD1. The V segment lost 0 bases and the J segment 7 bases; nucleotides outside the gene matches: 2. Per the germline V gene, CDR1 is SGDLS and CDR2 is YYNGEE. The CDR3 runs 14 residues. This CDR3 reads CASSVVQGDGELFF. The CDR3 DNA reads as TGTGCCAGCAGCGTAGTACAGGGGGACGGGGAGCTGTTTTTT.

This clone showed up just a few times. The chain is built from TRBV11-2 and TRBJ2-2, with 7 bases fitting TRBD2. The CDR3 length is 19 residues. After removal of 1 base from V and 0 bases from J, the junction contained 11 bases not matched to a gene. Germline V CDR1 and CDR2: SGHAT, FQNNGV. CDR3 in amino acids: CASSLAFQTSQTNTGELFF. The CDR3, as DNA: TGTGCCAGCAGCTTAGCTTTCCAGACTAGCCAAACGAACACCGGGGAGCTGTTTTTT.

The V and J genes are TRBV4-3 and TRBJ1-2, with TRBD1 as a possible D gene (5 bases). The CDR3 sequence is 19 residues long. Trimming took off 0 bases at V and 2 bases at J, with 22 bases between the two ends. CDR1 and CDR2 from the germline V gene are LGHNA and YSLEER. The CDR3 is CASSQDYGRGRTINYGYTF. The CDR3 DNA reads TGCGCCAGCAGCCAAGACTATGGGCGGGGACGGACCATAAACTATGGCTACACCTTC.

The V call is TRBV11-3, the J call TRBJ2-7; D gene uncertain. Trimming pared 1 base from V and 4 bases from J, leaving 11 bases between. The CDR3 sequence is 14 residues long. Germline V CDR1 and CDR2: SGHNT, YENEEA. The chain's CDR3 is CASSLGMASYEQYF. The CDR3 DNA reads TGTGCCAGCAGCTTAGGCATGGCTTCGTACGAGCAGTACTTC.

The V call is TRBV4-3, the J call TRBJ2-7, with D uncertain. Looked up from germline, CDR1 is LGHNA and CDR2 is YSLEER. V was cut by 0 bases and J by 4 bases, with 10 bases left in between. The CDR3 is made up of 14 amino acids. The CDR3 bases are TGCGCCAGCAGCCAAGAAAGAGGCGTTTACGAGCAGTACTTC. Its protein is CASSQERGVYEQYF.

The chain links TRBV27 to TRBJ2-7, with TRBD1 matching over 10 bases. This CDR3 region has 14 residues. V trimming: 5 bases; J trimming: 5 bases; junction bases outside the gene matches: 6. Germline-derived CDR1 and CDR2 are MNHEY and SMNVEV (reference sequence). The CDR3 coding sequence is TGTGCCAGCAGTAGGACAGGGGGGATGAACGAGCAGTACTTC. Translation gives CASSRTGGMNEQYF.

This chain connects TRBV6-2 or TRBV6-3 to TRBJ2-3, with 10 bases aligning to TRBD1. The length of the CDR3 is 17 residues. V was pared by 5 bases and J by 2 bases, with 10 bases of the junction left unmatched. From germline, CDR1 is MNHEY and CDR2 SVGEGT. The DNA for the CDR3 is TGTGCCAGCAGTCGCAGATGGACAGGGGGGATCACAGATACGCAGTATTTT. This translates into CASSRRWTGGITDTQYF.

The CDR3 DNA reads as TGCAGCGTCCACCCAGGAGGGAATCAGCCCCAGCATTTT. It codes for CSVHPGGNQPQHF. The chain recombines TRBV29-1 with TRBJ1-5; D not resolved. CDR1 is SQVTM, CDR2 ANQGSEA, per germline. The V end lost 6 bases, the J end lost 4 bases, and 13 bases lay between the germline ends. The CDR3 spans 13 residues.

The chain uses TRBV3-1 (or the pseudogene TRBV3-2) and TRBJ2-3, with 7 bases fitting TRBD2. Trimming removed 0 bases from V and 0 bases from J; junction bases left unmatched: 6. Germline CDR1 reads LGHDT; CDR2 reads YNNKEL (reference sequence). This CDR3 region has 17 residues. CDR3 bases: TGTGCCAGCAGCCAAGATCTCCGGCGGGGGAGCACAGATACGCAGTATTTT. It codes for CASSQDLRRGSTDTQYF.

V and J are TRBV6-5 and TRBJ2-1; 9 bases agree with TRBD1. After removal of 4 bases from V and 8 bases from J, the junction contained 6 bases not matched to a gene. The CDR3 spans 14 residues. The V gene's germline CDR1 is MNHEY and CDR2 SVGAGI. As DNA, the CDR3 is TGTGCCAGCAGTTCTGGACAGGGGACATATGAGCAGTTCTTC. Amino acid sequence: CASSSGQGTYEQFF.

The rearrangement joins TRBV20-1 to TRBJ1-1; D not certain. CDR1 and CDR2 (germline): DFQATT, SNEGSKA (reference sequence). This CDR3 has 11 amino acids. V gave up 6 bases and J gave up 3 bases, with 8 bases separating them. The CDR3 DNA reads TGCAGTGCAGTGAGTTACACTGAAGCTTTCTTT. Its protein product is CSAVSYTEAFF.

The gene calls are TRBV5-1 and TRBJ1-2, with D unclear. Germline V lookup: CDR1 SGHRS, CDR2 YFSETQ. The ends were cut back, 0 bases at V and 4 bases at J, with 10 bases in the middle. The CDR3 totals 14 residues. CDR3 sequence (DNA): TGCGCCAGCAGCTTGGACGGAGGTCTCTATGGCTACACCTTC. Protein: CASSLDGGLYGYTF. The full variable domain, rest sourced from reference TRBV5-1 and TRBJ1-2, is KAGVTQTPRYLIKTRGQQVTLSCSPISGHRSVSWYQQTPGQGLQFLFEYFSETQRNKGNFPGRFSGRQFSNSRSEMNVSTLELGDSALYLCASSLDGGLYGYTFGSGTRLTVV.

The chain is built from TRBV7-8 and TRBJ2-7, with D perhaps matching TRBD2 (5 bases). The CDR3 spans 17 residues. CDR1 and CDR2 (germline): SGHVS, FQNEAQ. The V gene lost 1 base and the J gene lost 0 bases, with 16 bases spanning the gap. The CDR3 loop is CASSLGPLGKSSYEQYF. DNA for the CDR3: TGTGCCAGCAGCTTAGGGCCCCTCGGGAAAAGCTCCTACGAGCAGTACTTC.

The rearrangement links TRBV30 to TRBJ2-1, with TRBD1 matching 8 bases. The CDR3 length is 14 residues. Germline V lookup: CDR1 GTSNPN, CDR2 SVGIG (reference sequence). V dropped 5 bases and J dropped 4; count of bases not matched to a gene: 7. The CDR3 is CAWAGTGGYNEQFF. The DNA of the CDR3 is TGTGCCTGGGCCGGGACAGGAGGTTACAATGAGCAGTTCTTC.

The V gene is TRBV18, the J gene TRBJ2-7, with 9 bases matching TRBD1. Unmatched junction bases numbered 14, after V lost 5 bases and J lost 6 bases. This CDR3 has 16 amino acids. Germline values: CDR1 KGHSH, CDR2 LQKENI. CDR3: CASSSLGAGQGTEQYF. The CDR3 nucleotides are TGTGCCAGCTCAAGTCTAGGGGCGGGACAGGGCACCGAGCAGTACTTC.

A few counts support this clone. CDR3 nucleotide sequence: TGTGCCAGTAGTATAACGGTAGCGGCGAACACCGGGGAGCTGTTTTTT. Translated, it gives CASSITVAANTGELFF. This sequence joins TRBV19 and TRBJ2-2, with a possible D match to TRBD2 (6 bases). There are 16 residues in the CDR3. Germline V gene lookup returns CDR1 LNHDA and CDR2 SQIVND (reference sequence). V lost 2 bases and J lost 0, with 10 bases in between.

Remarks on this clone: Since a much larger clone is just one base distant, this may be a read error. This chain joins TRBV7-2 and TRBJ2-7, with D possibly being TRBD1 (5 bases). The length of the CDR3 is 13 residues. Germline CDR1 and CDR2: SGHTA and FQGNSA. The V gene lost 3 bases and the J gene lost 2 bases, with 8 bases spanning the gap. CDR3 nucleotide sequence: TGTGCCAGCAGCTTGGTACAGGCCTACGAGCAGTACTTC. As protein: CASSLVQAYEQYF.